What follows is one T cell receptor beta chain and its context. This entry comes from a study of blood T cell repertoires in COVID-19. Study context: The analysed material was cDNA or gDNA that came from T cells, B-cell-depleted T cells, or PBMCs.

Those enrolled, adults aged roughly 18 to 89 years, came from 24 US areas. Recovery among Cohort 3 donors was established by two negative PCRs, clearance, or symptom resolution. Authors' methods: Cell counts per sample came from amplifying reference gene primers. Sequencing was performed with immunoSEQ multiplex PCR; in TCRdb, only in-frame clones are kept and a portion is missing. The V and J calls and clone size come from that table; D and trimming were worked out from the DNA. The sample lists approximately 440,000 clones, about 90% occurring once. The ends lost 5 bases at V and 6 bases at J; junction bases unmatched: 13. Germline V gene lookup returns CDR1 WNHNN and CDR2 SYGVQD (reference sequence). The CDR3 loop spans 15 amino acids.

The clonotype originates from a woman in her late teens or twenties who had recovered from COVID-19. Material: PBMCs or T cells enriched from blood (not recorded which). The chain links TRBV10-1 to TRBJ2-7; 7 bases are a match to TRBD2. In nucleotides, the CDR3 is TGCGCCAGCAGTCCCGGACTAGGGGTTTTGGGCGAGCAGTACTTC. Protein sequence: CASSPGLGVLGEQYF.